This T cell receptor (beta chain) was captured in a study of molecular identifiers for immune sequencing clone quantification. TCRdb itself ran the PCR reads through MiXCR, one entry per CDR3 protein. The sample gives about 640,000 distinct CDR3 sequences, just under 20% of which show up once; around 0.86% is in the top ten. On this clonotype: No antigen is known for it.

Study results and limitations: In naive cells, under 1% of molecules belonged to clones above 20 RNA copies, against over 98% in effector cells.

Naive CD8 libraries came from around 20,000 to 990,000 sorted cells with 10%, 30% or 50% RNA. A CD8+CD4-CCR7+CD45RA+ gate was used to sort naive CD8 T cells. The sequence came from a human donor in good health. Some libraries in this study had Jurkat cell RNA spiked in. Specimen: naive CD8+ T cells from blood, with Jurkat cell RNA spiked in. Subset defined: FACS-sorted CD8+CD4-CCR7+CD45RA+ naive T cells.

CDR3 region: CASSEEPRLPGGTQYF. The CDR3 DNA reads TGTGCCAGCAGTGAAGAACCGCGGCTCCCCGGGGGTACGCAGTATTTT. The chain couples TRBV6-1 to TRBJ2-3, with a weak D call TRBD2 (6 bases). The CDR3 contains 16 residues. V lost 1 base and J lost 8, with 19 bases in between. CDR1 and CDR2 (germline): MNHNS, SASEGT.